A single T cell receptor beta chain is shown here with its context. Its antigen is as yet unknown. The validation cohort, a group of 120 subjects, included the donors and was separate from the roughly 700-subject first cohort. The trim removed 5 bases at V and 2 bases at J, leaving 3 bases unmatched. CDR3 length: 15 residues. Looked up from germline, CDR1 is SGHRS and CDR2 is YFSETQ. This record belongs to a study of cytomegalovirus exposure and HLA in healthy donors. Assay used: immunoSEQ multiplex PCR; TCRdb lists only in-frame clones, some missing. This table has about 120,000 clones, roughly 90% appearing once. Study-level points and caveats: The authors enumerated around 150 TCR beta chains as linked to cytomegalovirus.

The sequenced material came from PBMCs. This clonotype originated in a woman between 18 and 30 years old in good health and CMV-seropositive. This chain uses TRBV5-1 with TRBJ2-3, with 12 bases aligning to TRBD2. CDR3 sequence (DNA): TGCGCCAGCAGACGACTAGCGGGGGTCACAGATACGCAGTATTTT. Encoded protein: CASRRLAGVTDTQYF.